This paragraph reports one T cell receptor (beta chain). Antigen: not known. Germline assignment: CDR1 SGHDT and CDR2 YYEEEE. With V trimmed by 4 bases and J by 6 bases, 1 base remained unmatched. The CDR3 extends over 12 amino acids. This sample stems from a study of beta chain features in type 1 diabetes. Of the isolated RNA, all was reverse transcribed, and so the sequenced material was expressed TCRB transcripts. Stem cell-like memory T cell samples averaged about 1.01 million immunoSEQ reads each. Libraries were prepared by immunoSEQ multiplex PCR; TCRdb keeps only in-frame clonotypes and omits some of them. The table lists under 95,000 clones, 30% to 35% of them singletons, with 0.4% to 0.55% in the top ten. Broader study findings: Within the patient group, naive, central memory and Treg TCRB repertoires appeared more similar to each other than within healthy donors.

This clonotype was sampled from a woman younger than 35 in good health. Material: stem cell memory CD4+ T cells from blood. This sequence joins TRBV5-6 and TRBJ2-3; TRBD2 matches at 8 bases. The CDR3 loop is CASSPGGDTQYF. The CDR3 DNA is TGTGCCAGCAGCCCGGGGGGGGATACGCAGTATTTT.